This TCR beta chain originates from a study of T cell repertoires in cytomegalovirus infection (dated by TCRdb to about 2019). As for the study more broadly: Peptide stimulations targeted recently identified HLA-C-restricted CMV epitopes, whose presentation resists viral immunomodulation, together with well-studied HLA-B-restricted epitopes. Donor HLA type was relevant to the analysis, because carriage of CMV infection together with the matching HLA type was indicated by public TCR beta signatures.

Overall results and qualifications from the work: In both this cohort and an independent cohort of some 350 donors, the cumulative frequency of public TCR beta family members distinguished carriers of CMV infection plus the relevant HLA type. In the ex vivo response, HLA-C-restricted CMV-specific TCR beta clonotypes were dominant, and in two of eight donors the single most frequent clonotype came from this HLA-C-restricted group.

To note about this clonotype: This receptor's antigen is unknown. Base qualities are not provided; no much larger clone lies one nucleotide away.

Via the germline V gene (reference sequence), CDR1 is MNHEY and CDR2 SMNVEV. The CDR3 spans 16 residues, from the cysteine through the phenylalanine. CDR3 DNA only is kept here, 48 bases in frame from base 1. V is cut by 1 base and J by 7 bases, and the space between the germline ends is 17 bases. The instrument was an Illumina HiSeq 1500. TCRdb applied fastp at Q25 and MiXCR to the public reads, then kept only in-frame beta chains. Each record represents a unique CDR3 protein, reported with the most common genes and DNA among its rows. The sample records approximately 1,000,000 distinct CDR3 sequences, approximately 30% of which are singletons. Roughly 13% of the sample is in the top ten clones. According to the study, the label for this sample's treatment or condition signals: in vitro stimulation with specific CMV peptide epitopes to enrich CMV-specific T cells.

The sequence was obtained from a human donor in good health (CMV status not recorded). Some clones in this sample may be carry-over from other donors' samples. This chain is built from TRBV27 and TRBJ2-1; the D gene cannot be resolved reliably. The sample here was cultured CD8+ T cells from PBMCs, taken from culture after CMV antigen stimulation. In nucleotides, the sequence is TGTGCCAGCAGTTTATTTAGGGCAAAATTGGGGAATGAGCAGTTCTTC. It translates as CASSLFRAKLGNEQFF.